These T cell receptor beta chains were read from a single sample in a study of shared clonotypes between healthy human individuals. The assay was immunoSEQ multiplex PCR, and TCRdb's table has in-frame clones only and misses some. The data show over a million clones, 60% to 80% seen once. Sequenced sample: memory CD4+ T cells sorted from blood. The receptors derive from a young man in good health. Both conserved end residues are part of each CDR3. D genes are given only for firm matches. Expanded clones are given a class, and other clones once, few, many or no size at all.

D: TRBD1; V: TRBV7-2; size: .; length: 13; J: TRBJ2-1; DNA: TGTGCCAGCAGCCCCAGAGGGGGCCATGAGCAGTTCTTC; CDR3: CASSPRGGHEQFF
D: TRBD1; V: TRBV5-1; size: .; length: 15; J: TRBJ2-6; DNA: TGCGCCAGCAGCACGACAGGGGGCGGGGCCAACGTCCTGACTTTC; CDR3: CASSTTGGGANVLTF
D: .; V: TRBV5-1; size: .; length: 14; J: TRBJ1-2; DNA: TGCGCCAGCAGCTTCGGGACGGTCCAGGGAGGCTACACCTTC; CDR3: CASSFGTVQGGYTF
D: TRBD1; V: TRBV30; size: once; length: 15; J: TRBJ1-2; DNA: TGTGCCTGGAGTGTTTCAGGGGGCGCATTAGGTGGCTACACCTTC; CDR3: CAWSVSGGALGGYTF
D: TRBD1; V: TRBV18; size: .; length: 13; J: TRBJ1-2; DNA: TGTGCCAGCTCCCAAGACAGGGATCATGGCTACACCTTC; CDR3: CASSQDRDHGYTF
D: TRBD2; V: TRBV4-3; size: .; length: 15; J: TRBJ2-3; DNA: TGCGCCAGCAGCCCCGCTAGCGGTAGCACAGATACGCAGTATTTT; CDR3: CASSPASGSTDTQYF
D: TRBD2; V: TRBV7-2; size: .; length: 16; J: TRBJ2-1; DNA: TGTGCCAGCAGCTTAGATAGGCTAGCGGGGGTCAATGAGCAGTTCTTC; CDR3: CASSLDRLAGVNEQFF
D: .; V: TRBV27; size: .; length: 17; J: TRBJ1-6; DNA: TGTGCCAGCTCTTGGGGGGGATCCCTGGGCCCCGACTCACCCCTCCACTTT; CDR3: CASSWGGSLGPDSPLHF
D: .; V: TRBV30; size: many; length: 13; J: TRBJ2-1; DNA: TGTGCCTGGAGTCCTGGAGACGCTCAGGCGCAGTTCTTC; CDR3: CAWSPGDAQAQFF
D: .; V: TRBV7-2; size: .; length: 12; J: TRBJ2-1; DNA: TGTGCCAGCAGCTTAGCGACGGGGGAGCAGTTCTTC; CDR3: CASSLATGEQFF
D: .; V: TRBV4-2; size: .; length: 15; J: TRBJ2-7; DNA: TGTGCCAGCAGTCCGAATCAGGACTCCCCCGGGGAGCAGTACTTC; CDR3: CASSPNQDSPGEQYF
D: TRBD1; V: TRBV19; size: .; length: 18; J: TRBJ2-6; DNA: TGTGCCAGCAGCAGCCTTGACAGGGGCCCCTCTGGGGCCAACGTCCTGACTTTC; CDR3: CASSSLDRGPSGANVLTF
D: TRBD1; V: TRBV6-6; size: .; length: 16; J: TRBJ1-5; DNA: TGTGCCAGCAGCGCCCCTTTCCGGGACAGGGGTCAGCCCCAGCATTTT; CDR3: CASSAPFRDRGQPQHF
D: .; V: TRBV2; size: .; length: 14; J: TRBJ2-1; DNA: TGTGCCAGCAGAGAGTTTAGCTCCTACAATGAGCAGTTCTTC; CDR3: CASREFSSYNEQFF
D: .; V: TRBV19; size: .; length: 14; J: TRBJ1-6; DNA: TGTGCCAGTAGTATTCGGGATTTTGGTTCACCCCTCCACTTT; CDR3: CASSIRDFGSPLHF
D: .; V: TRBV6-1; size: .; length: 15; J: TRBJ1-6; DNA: TGTGCCAGCAGTGAAGACGGCAGGGATAATTCACCCCTCCACTTT; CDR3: CASSEDGRDNSPLHF
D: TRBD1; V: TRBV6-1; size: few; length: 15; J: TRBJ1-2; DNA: TGTGCCAGCAGTGACCCCGGGACAGGGTCCTATGGCTACACCTTC; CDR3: CASSDPGTGSYGYTF
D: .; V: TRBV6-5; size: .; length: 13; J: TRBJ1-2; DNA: TGTGCCAGCAGATTTGGGACCGCAAATGGCTACACCTTC; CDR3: CASRFGTANGYTF
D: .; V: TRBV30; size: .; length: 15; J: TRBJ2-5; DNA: TGTGCCTGGACCCAAGGGAGGGGGTCGGCCGAGACCCAGTACTTC; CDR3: CAWTQGRGSAETQYF
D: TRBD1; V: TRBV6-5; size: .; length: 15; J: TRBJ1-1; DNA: TGTGCCAGCACCCCACCCGGGACAGCAAACACTGAAGCTTTCTTT; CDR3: CASTPPGTANTEAFF
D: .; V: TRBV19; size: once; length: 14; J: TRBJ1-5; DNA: TGTGCCAGTAGTTCCGGGGTATTAGATCAGCCCCAGCATTTT; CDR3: CASSSGVLDQPQHF
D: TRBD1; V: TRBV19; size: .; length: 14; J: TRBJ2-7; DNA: TGTGCCAGTAGTATGCAGGGGGCTGGTTACGAGCAGTACTTC; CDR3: CASSMQGAGYEQYF
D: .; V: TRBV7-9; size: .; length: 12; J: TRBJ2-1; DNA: TGTGCCAGCAGCTTAGGACAGTCGGAGCAGTTCTTC; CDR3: CASSLGQSEQFF
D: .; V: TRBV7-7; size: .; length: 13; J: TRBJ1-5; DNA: TGTGCTAGCAGCCCTCAGTACTATCAGCCCCAGCATTTT; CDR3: CASSPQYYQPQHF
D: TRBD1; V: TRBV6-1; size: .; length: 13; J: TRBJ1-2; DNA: TGTGCCAGCATTTCGGGACAGCTCTATGGCTACACCTTC; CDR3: CASISGQLYGYTF
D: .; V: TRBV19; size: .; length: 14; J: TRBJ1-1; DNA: TGTGCCAGTAGGGCGGGGGCCGCTAACACTGAAGCTTTCTTT; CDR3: CASRAGAANTEAFF
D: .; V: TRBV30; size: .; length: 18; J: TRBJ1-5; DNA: TGTGCCTGGAGTCCACCGGACAGTCGCTATAGGGGCAATCAGCCCCAGCATTTT; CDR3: CAWSPPDSRYRGNQPQHF
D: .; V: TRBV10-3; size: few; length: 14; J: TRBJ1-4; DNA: TGTGCCATCAGCGAAGGCGCCCAGTCGGAAAAACTGTTTTTT; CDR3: CAISEGAQSEKLFF
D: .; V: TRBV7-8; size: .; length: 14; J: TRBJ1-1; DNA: TGTGCCAGCAGCCGAATTAGACAGAACACTGAAGCTTTCTTT; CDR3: CASSRIRQNTEAFF
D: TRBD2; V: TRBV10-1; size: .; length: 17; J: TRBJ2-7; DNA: TGCGCCGGCCGACCGGGACACCTAAGCGGGAGACCCTACGAGCAGTACTTC; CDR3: CAGRPGHLSGRPYEQYF
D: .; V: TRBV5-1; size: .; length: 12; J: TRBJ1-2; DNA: TGCGCCAGCAGCTTGGAGGCCTATGGCTACACCTTC; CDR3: CASSLEAYGYTF
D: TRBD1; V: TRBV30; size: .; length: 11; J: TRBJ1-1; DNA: TGTGCCTGGAGTTCCCGGGACAGGGCTTTCTTT; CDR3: CAWSSRDRAFF
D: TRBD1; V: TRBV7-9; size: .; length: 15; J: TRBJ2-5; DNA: TGTGCCAGCAGCCGCCAGACAGGGGGGTCAGAGACCCAGTACTTC; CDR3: CASSRQTGGSETQYF
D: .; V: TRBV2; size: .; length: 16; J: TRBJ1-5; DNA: TGTGCCAGCCATAACCCCCGGCAGGGGCCTAATCAGCCCCAGCATTTT; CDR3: CASHNPRQGPNQPQHF
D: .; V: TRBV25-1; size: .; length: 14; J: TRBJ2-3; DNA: TGTGCCAGCAGTCACTCACGGGACACAGATACGCAGTATTTT; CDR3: CASSHSRDTDTQYF
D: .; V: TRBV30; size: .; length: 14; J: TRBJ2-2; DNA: TGTGCCTGGAACCGTCAGGGTTACACCGGGGAGCTGTTTTTT; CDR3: CAWNRQGYTGELFF
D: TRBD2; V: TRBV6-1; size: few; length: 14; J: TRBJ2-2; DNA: TGTGCCACCGTTAGCGGGATGAACACCGGGGAGCTGTTTTTT; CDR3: CATVSGMNTGELFF
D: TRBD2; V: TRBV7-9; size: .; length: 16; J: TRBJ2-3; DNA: TGTGCCAGCAGCCCAAAGCGGGGGGGAACCACAGATACGCAGTATTTT; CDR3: CASSPKRGGTTDTQYF
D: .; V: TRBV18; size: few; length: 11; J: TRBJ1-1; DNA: TGTGCCAGCTCACCAGACATTGAAGCTTTCTTT; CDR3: CASSPDIEAFF
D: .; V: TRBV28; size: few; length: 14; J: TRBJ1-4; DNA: TGTGCCAGCAGCCCTAGGGGGTTTAATGAAAAACTGTTTTTT; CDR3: CASSPRGFNEKLFF
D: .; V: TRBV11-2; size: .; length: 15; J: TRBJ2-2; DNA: TGTGCCAGCAGCTTAGCGGTAGCATACACCGGGGAGCTGTTTTTT; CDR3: CASSLAVAYTGELFF
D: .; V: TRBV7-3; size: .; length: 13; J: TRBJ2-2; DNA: TGTGCCAGCAGCCGGACAGACACCGGGGAGCTGTTTTTT; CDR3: CASSRTDTGELFF
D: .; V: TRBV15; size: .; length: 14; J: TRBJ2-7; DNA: TGTGCCACCAGCAGAGAAGGGGGAAGGTACGAGCAGTACTTC; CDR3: CATSREGGRYEQYF
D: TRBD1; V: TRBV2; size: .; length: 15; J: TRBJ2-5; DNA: TGTGCCAGCAGACAGGGACAGGGGGCATCAGAGACCCAGTACTTC; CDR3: CASRQGQGASETQYF
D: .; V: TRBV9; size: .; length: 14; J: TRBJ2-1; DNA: TGTGCCAGCAGCGTAGATATGGTCGGGAATGAGCAGTTCTTC; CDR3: CASSVDMVGNEQFF
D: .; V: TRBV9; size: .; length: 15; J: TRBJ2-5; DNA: TGTGCCAGCAGCGTAGGGCCCAGCGTCCAAGAGACCCAGTACTTC; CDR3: CASSVGPSVQETQYF
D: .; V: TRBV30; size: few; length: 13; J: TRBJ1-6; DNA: TGTGCCTGGAGTATGACTCGAGACTCACCCCTCCACTTT; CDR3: CAWSMTRDSPLHF
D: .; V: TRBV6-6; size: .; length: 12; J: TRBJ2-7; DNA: TGTGCCATCAGTGAGTCCCAGGTAGAGCAGTACTTC; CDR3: CAISESQVEQYF
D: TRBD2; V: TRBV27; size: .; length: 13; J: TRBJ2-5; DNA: TGTGCCAGCAGTTTACAACTAGCGGGAGCCCAGTACTTC; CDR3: CASSLQLAGAQYF
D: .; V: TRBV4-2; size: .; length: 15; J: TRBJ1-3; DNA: TGTGCCAGCAGCCAAGAGCAGGGGACTGGAAACACCATATATTTT; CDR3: CASSQEQGTGNTIYF
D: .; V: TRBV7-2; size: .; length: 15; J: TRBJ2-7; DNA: TGTGCCAGCAGCTTAGTTGGCCCCCTGGAAGAGAAGCAGTACTTC; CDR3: CASSLVGPLEEKQYF
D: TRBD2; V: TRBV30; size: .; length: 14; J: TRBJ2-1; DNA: TGTGCCTGGAGTGCTAGCGGGAGTTACAATGAGCAGTTCTTC; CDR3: CAWSASGSYNEQFF
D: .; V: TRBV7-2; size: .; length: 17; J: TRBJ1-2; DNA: TGTGCCAGCAGCTTTTCGAGGGGGATGGGCCTATCTGGTGGCTACACCTTC; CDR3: CASSFSRGMGLSGGYTF